The 8 T cell receptor beta chains below come from one sample, sequenced in a study of OX40 agonist ivuxolimab in advanced cancers. Sequencing was performed with immunoSEQ multiplex PCR; in TCRdb, only in-frame clones are kept and a portion is missing. Here the sample spans about 20,000 clones, roughly nine tenths being singletons. The sequences come from CD4+ or CD8+ T cells sorted from blood, collected in a trial of the OX40 agonist ivuxolimab. These receptors all stem from an adult with an advanced solid tumor such as melanoma, head and neck, liver or kidney cancer.

This clone is medium-sized within its sample. The J gene is TRBJ2-7, the V gene TRBV5-4, with D possibly matching TRBD2 (5 bases). Trimming left V 2 bases short and J 1 base short, with 7 bases between. The CDR3 extends over 13 amino acids. Looked up from germline, CDR1 is SGHNT and CDR2 is YYREEE (reference sequence). In DNA, the CDR3 is TGTGCCAGCAGCTTCAAGCGGTCCTACGAGCAGTACTTC. Its protein product is CASSFKRSYEQYF.

This clone is a singleton in its sample. The chain recombines TRBV5-6 with TRBJ2-7, with 11 bases lining up with TRBD2. This CDR3 has 16 amino acids. J gave up 5 bases and V 4 bases, and 11 bases lay outside the gene matches. The germline V gene has CDR1 SGHDT and CDR2 YYEEEE. The CDR3 reads CASSRTIAGGPNEQYF. Here the CDR3 DNA reads TGTGCCAGCAGCCGAACAATAGCGGGGGGGCCCAACGAGCAGTACTTC.

J is TRBJ1-1 and V is TRBV5-6; tentative D call: TRBD1 (5 bases). This CDR3 is 13 amino acids long. V gave up 2 bases and J gave up 4 bases, with 9 bases separating them. Germline V gene data show CDR1 as SGHDT and CDR2 as YYEEEE. CDR3 DNA: TGTGCCAGCAGCTTTGGGGCCCGCACTGAAGCTTTCTTT. Translation: CASSFGARTEAFF.

The chain's CDR3 is CASSQAIRASGSATGELFF. The DNA of the CDR3 is TGTGCCAGCAGCCAAGCTATTAGGGCTAGCGGGAGTGCCACCGGGGAGCTGTTTTTT. This sequence joins TRBV4-2 and TRBJ2-2, with 10 bases aligning to TRBD2. Germline V lookup: CDR1 LGHNA, CDR2 YNFKEQ. The CDR3 runs 19 residues. V dropped 1 base and J dropped 4; count of bases not matched to a gene: 12.

The chain's CDR3 is CSVDTGGANYGYTF. The CDR3 nucleotides are TGCAGCGTTGACACAGGGGGCGCAAACTATGGCTACACCTTC. V is TRBV29-1 and J is TRBJ1-2, with 9 positions matching TRBD1. Unmatched junction bases numbered 4, after V lost 3 bases and J lost 2 bases. The germline gives CDR1 SQVTM, CDR2 ANQGSEA. The CDR3 loop spans 14 amino acids.

The chain has TRBV11-1 and TRBJ2-5; no reliable D call. This CDR3 is 13 amino acids long. The V and J ends lost 5 bases and 5 bases respectively, with 12 bases between them. Germline V CDR1 and CDR2: SGHAT, FQDESV (reference sequence). This CDR3 is CASSRNTMETQYF. The CDR3 bases are TGTGCCAGCAGCCGAAATACTATGGAGACCCAGTACTTC.

The sample holds one count of this clone. In the same sample, other DNA sequences code for this CDR3. CDR3 protein: CASSPGLAGEQYF. DNA for the CDR3: TGTGCCAGCTCACCTGGGCTAGCGGGCGAGCAGTACTTC. The chain couples TRBV18 to TRBJ2-7; 8 bases align to TRBD2. Germline assignment: CDR1 KGHSH and CDR2 LQKENI. With 3 bases clipped from V and 6 bases from J, the junction kept 4 bases outside the gene matches. The CDR3 is made up of 13 amino acids.

This rearrangement joins TRBV5-1 to TRBJ1-4; TRBD1 agrees at 7 bases. The CDR3 runs to 14 residues. Looked up from germline, CDR1 is SGHRS and CDR2 is YFSETQ. Trimming took 0 bases from V and 6 from J; bases not matched to a gene: 2. CDR3 DNA: TGCGCCAGCAGCTTGGACAGGGGCTATGAAAAACTGTTTTTT. This encodes CASSLDRGYEKLFF.